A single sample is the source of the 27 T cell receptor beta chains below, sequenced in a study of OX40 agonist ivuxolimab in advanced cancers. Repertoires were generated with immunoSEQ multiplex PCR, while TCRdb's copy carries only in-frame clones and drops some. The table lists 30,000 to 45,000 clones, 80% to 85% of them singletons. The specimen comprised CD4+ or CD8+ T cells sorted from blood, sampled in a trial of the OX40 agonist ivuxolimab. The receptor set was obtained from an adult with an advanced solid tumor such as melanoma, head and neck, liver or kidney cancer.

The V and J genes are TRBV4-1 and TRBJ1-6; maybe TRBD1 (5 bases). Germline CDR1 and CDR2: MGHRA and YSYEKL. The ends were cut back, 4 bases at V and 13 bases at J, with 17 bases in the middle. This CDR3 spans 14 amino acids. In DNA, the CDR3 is TGCGCCAGCAGCCCCCGGGGCGGGATAACTCCCCTCCACTTT. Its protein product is CASSPRGGITPLHF.

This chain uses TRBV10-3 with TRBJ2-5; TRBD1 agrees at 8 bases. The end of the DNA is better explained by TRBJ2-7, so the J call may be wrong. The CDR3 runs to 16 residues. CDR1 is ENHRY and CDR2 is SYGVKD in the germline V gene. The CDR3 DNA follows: TGTGCCATCAGTGGCCCCGGACAGGGTAACTCCTACGAGCAGTACTTC. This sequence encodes CAISGPGQGNSYEQYF.

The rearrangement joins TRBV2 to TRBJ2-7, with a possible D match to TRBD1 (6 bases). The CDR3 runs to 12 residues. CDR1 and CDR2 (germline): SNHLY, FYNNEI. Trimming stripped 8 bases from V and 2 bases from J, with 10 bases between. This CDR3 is CASGTGTYEQYF. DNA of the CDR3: TGTGCCAGCGGAACAGGGACCTACGAGCAGTACTTC.

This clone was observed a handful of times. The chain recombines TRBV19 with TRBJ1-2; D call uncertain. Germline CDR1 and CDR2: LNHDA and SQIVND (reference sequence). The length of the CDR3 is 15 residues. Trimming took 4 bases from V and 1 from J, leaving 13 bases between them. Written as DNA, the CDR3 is TGTGCCAGTAGTACGCCCCGGACGGGTAACTATGGCTACACCTTC. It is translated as CASSTPRTGNYGYTF.

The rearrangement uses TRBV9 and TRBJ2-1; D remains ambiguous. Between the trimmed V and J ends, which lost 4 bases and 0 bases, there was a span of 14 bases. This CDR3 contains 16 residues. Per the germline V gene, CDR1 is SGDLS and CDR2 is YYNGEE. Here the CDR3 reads CASSPNPSSSYNEQFF. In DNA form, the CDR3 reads TGTGCCAGCAGCCCCAATCCCTCCAGCTCCTACAATGAGCAGTTCTTC.

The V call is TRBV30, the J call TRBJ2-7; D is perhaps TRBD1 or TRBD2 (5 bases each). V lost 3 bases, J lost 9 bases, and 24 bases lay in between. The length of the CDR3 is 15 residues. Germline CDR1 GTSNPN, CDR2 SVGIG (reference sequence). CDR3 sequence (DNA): TGTGCCTGGAGCCTGCCGACGGGGCTGGCCTCCGGGCAGTACTTC. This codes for CAWSLPTGLASGQYF.

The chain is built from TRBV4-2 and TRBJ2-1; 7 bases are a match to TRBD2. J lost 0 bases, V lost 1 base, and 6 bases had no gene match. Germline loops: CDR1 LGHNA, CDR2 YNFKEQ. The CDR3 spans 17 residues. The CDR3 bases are TGTGCCAGCAGCCAAGCACTTGGCGGGAGCTCCTACAATGAGCAGTTCTTC. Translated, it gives CASSQALGGSSYNEQFF.

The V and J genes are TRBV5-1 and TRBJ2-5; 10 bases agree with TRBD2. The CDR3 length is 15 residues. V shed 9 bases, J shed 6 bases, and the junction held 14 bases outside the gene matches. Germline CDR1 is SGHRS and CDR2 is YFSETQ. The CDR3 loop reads CATKGELAGTQTQYF. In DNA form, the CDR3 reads TGCGCCACCAAGGGAGAACTAGCGGGAACACAGACCCAGTACTTC.

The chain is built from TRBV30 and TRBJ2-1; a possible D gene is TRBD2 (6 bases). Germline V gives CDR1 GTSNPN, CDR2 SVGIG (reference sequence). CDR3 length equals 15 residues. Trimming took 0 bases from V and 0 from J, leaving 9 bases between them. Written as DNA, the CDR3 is TGTGCCTGGAGTGTAGACGGGAGCTCCTACAATGAGCAGTTCTTC. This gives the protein CAWSVDGSSYNEQFF.

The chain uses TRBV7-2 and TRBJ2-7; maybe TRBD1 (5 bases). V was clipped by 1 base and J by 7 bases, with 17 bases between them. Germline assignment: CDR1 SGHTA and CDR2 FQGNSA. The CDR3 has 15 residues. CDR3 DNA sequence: TGTGCCAGCAGCTTAGGCTCAGTAAGGGGTCGGGAGCAGTACTTC. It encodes CASSLGSVRGREQYF.

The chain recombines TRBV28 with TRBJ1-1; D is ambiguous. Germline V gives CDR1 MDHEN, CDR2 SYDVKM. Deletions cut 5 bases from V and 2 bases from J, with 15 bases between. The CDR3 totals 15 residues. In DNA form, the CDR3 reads TGTGCCAGCAGTGTACCCCGGACCGCCAACACTGAAGCTTTCTTT. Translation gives CASSVPRTANTEAFF.

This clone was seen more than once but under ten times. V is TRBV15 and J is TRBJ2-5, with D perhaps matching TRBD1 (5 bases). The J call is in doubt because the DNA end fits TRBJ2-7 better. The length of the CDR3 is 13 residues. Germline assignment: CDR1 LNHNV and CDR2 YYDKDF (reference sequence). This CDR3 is CATSTDKPYEQYF. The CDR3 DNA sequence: TGTGCCACCAGCACGGACAAACCCTACGAGCAGTACTTC.

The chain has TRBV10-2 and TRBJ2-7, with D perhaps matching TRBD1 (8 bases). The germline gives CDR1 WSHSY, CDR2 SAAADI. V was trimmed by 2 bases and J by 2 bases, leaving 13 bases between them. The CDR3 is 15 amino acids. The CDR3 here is CASSEEQGGPYEQYF. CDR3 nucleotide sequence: TGCGCCAGCAGTGAGGAACAGGGGGGGCCCTACGAGCAGTACTTC.

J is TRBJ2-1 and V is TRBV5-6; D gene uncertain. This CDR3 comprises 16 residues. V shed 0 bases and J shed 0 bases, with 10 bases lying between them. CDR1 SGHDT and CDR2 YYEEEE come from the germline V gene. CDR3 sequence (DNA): TGTGCCAGCAGCTTGGCCTACCGCAGCTCCTACAATGAGCAGTTCTTC. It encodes CASSLAYRSSYNEQFF. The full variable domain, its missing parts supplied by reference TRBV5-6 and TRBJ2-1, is DAGVTQSPTHLIKTRGQQVTLRCSPKSGHDTVSWYQQALGQGPQFIFQYYEEEERQRGNFPDRFSGHQFPNYSSELNVNALLLGDSALYLCASSLAYRSSYNEQFFGPGTRLTVL.

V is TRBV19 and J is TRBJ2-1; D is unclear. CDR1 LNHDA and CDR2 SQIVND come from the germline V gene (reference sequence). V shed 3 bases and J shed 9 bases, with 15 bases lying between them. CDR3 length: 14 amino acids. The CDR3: CASSIETPAGEQFF. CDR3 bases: TGTGCCAGTAGTATCGAGACGCCTGCCGGTGAGCAGTTCTTC.

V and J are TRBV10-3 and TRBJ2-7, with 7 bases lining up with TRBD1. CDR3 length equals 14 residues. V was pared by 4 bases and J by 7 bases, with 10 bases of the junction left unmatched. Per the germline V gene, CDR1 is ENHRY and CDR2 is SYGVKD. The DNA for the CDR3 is TGTGCCATCAGTGCCCGGGACAGTCGTACGGAGCAGTACTTC. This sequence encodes CAISARDSRTEQYF.

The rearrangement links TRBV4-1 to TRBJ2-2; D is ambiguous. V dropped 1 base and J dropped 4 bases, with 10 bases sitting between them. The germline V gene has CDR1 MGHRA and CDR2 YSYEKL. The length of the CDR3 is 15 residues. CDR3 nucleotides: TGCGCCAGCAGCCAAGGAGATGGCGGCACCGGGGAGCTGTTTTTT. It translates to CASSQGDGGTGELFF.

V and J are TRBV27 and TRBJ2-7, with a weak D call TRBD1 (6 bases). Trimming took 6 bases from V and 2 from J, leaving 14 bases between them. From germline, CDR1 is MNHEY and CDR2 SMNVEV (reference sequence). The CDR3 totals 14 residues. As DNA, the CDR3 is TGTGCCAGCAGCTACACAGGGACCGCCTACGAGCAGTACTTC. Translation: CASSYTGTAYEQYF.

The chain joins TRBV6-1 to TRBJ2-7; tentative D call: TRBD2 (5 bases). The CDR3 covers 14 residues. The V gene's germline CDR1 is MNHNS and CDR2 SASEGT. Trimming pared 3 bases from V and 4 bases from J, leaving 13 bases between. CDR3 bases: TGTGCCAGCAGTGAGACTACCTCTGGGTACGAGCAGTACTTC. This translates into CASSETTSGYEQYF.

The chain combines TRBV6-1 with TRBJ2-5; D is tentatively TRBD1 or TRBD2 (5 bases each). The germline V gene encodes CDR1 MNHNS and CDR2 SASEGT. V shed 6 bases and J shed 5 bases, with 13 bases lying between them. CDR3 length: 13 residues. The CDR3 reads CASRGPPGETQYF. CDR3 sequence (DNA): TGTGCCAGCAGGGGGCCCCCGGGGGAGACCCAGTACTTC.

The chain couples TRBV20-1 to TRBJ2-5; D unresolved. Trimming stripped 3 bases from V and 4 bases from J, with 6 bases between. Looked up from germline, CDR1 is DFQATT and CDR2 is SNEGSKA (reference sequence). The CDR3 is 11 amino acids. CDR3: CSASPSETQYF. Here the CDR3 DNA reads TGCAGTGCTAGTCCTTCAGAGACCCAGTACTTC.

CDR3 in amino acids: CASSYGQRYEQYF. The DNA of the CDR3 is TGTGCCAGCAGTTACGGGCAAAGGTACGAGCAGTACTTC. The genes are TRBV6-5 and TRBJ2-7, with D hard to call. CDR1 MNHEY and CDR2 SVGAGI come from the germline V gene. This CDR3 comprises 13 residues. The V end lost 2 bases, the J end lost 4 bases, and 9 bases lay between the germline ends.

In nucleotides, the CDR3 is TGTGCCAGCAGTTTTCTCAACAGGGAGAAAGATACGCAGTATTTT. It codes for CASSFLNREKDTQYF. The genes are TRBV28 and TRBJ2-3; TRBD1 might be the D (6 bases). Germline values: CDR1 MDHEN, CDR2 SYDVKM. V was cut by 3 bases and J by 5 bases, with 15 bases left in between. The CDR3 extends over 15 amino acids.

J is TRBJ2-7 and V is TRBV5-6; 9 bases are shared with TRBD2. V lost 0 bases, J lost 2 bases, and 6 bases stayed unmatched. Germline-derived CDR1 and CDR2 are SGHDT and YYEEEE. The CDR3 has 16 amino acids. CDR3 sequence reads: CASSLEGSGRPYEQYF. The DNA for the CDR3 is TGTGCCAGCAGCTTGGAAGGGAGCGGGAGGCCCTACGAGCAGTACTTC.

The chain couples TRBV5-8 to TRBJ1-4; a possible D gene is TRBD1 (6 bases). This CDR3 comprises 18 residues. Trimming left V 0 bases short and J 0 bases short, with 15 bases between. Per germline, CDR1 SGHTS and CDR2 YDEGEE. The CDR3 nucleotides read TGTGCCAGCAGCTTGGCCACAGGGTCTGTGGCAACTAATGAAAAACTGTTTTTT. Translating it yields CASSLATGSVATNEKLFF.

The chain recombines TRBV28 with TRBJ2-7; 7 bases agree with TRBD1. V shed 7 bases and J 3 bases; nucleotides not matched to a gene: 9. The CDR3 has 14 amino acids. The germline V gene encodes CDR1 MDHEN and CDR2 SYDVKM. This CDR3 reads CASTSMTGNYEQYF. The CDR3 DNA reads TGTGCCAGCACCTCTATGACAGGGAACTACGAGCAGTACTTC. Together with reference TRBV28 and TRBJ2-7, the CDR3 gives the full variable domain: DVKVTQSSRYLVKRTGEKVFLECVQDMDHENMFWYRQDPGLGLRLIYFSYDVKMKEKGDIPEGYSVSREKKERFSLILESASTNQTSMYLCASTSMTGNYEQYFGPGTRLTVT.

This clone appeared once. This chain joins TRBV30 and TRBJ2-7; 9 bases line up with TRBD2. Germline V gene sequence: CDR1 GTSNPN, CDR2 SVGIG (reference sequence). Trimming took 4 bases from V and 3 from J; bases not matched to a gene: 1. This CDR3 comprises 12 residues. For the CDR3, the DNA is TGTGCCTGGACTAGCGGGGTCTACGAGCAGTACTTC. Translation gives CAWTSGVYEQYF.